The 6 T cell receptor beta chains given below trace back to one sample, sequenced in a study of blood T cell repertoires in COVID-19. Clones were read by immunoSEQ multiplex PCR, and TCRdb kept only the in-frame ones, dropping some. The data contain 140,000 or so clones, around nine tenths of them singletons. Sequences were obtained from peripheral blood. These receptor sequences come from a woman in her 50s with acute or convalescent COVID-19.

The CDR3 DNA sequence: TGTGCCACCAGCAGAGATAATCACCTACCCTACGAGCAGTACTTC. This gives the protein CATSRDNHLPYEQYF. V is TRBV15 and J is TRBJ2-7; D gene ambiguous. Looked up from germline, CDR1 is LNHNV and CDR2 is YYDKDF (reference sequence). V was clipped by 0 bases and J by 2 bases, with 11 bases between them. CDR3 length equals 15 residues.

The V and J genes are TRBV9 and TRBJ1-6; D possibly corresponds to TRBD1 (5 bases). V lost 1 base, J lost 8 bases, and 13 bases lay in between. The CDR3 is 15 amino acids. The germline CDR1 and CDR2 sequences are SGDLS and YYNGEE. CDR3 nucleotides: TGTGCCAGCAGCGTATGGGCAGGGTCGGATTCACCCCTCCACTTT. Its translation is CASSVWAGSDSPLHF.

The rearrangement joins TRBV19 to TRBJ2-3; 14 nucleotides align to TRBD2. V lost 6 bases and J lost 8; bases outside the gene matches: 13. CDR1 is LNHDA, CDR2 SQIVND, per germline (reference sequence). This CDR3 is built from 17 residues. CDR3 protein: CASRFTRGTSGRGTQYF. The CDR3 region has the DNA TGTGCCAGTAGGTTTACTAGGGGGACTAGCGGGAGAGGTACGCAGTATTTT. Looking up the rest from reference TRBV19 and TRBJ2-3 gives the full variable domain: DGGITQSPKYLFRKEGQNVTLSCEQNLNHDAMYWYRQDPGQGLRLIYYSQIVNDFQKGDIAEGYSVSREKKESFPLTVTSAQKNPTAFYLCASRFTRGTSGRGTQYFGPGTRLTVL.

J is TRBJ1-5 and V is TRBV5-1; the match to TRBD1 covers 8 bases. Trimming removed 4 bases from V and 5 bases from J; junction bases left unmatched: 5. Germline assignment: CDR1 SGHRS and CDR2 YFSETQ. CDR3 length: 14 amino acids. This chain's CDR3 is CASSLGTGDQPQHF. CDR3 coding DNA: TGCGCCAGCAGCCTAGGGACAGGAGATCAGCCCCAGCATTTT. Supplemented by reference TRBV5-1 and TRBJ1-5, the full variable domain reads KAGVTQTPRYLIKTRGQQVTLSCSPISGHRSVSWYQQTPGQGLQFLFEYFSETQRNKGNFPGRFSGRQFSNSRSEMNVSTLELGDSALYLCASSLGTGDQPQHFGDGTRLSIL.

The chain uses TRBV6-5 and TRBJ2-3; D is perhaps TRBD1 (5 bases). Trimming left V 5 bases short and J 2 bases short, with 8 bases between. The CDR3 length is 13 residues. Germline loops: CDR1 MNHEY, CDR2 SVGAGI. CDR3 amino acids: CASSLGPTDTQYF. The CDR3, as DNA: TGTGCCAGCAGTCTGGGGCCCACAGATACGCAGTATTTT.

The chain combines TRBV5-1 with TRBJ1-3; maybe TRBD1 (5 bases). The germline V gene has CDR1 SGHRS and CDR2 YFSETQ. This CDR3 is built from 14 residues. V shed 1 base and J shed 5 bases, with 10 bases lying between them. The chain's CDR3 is CASSLQGPRNTIYF. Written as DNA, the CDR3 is TGCGCCAGCAGCTTGCAGGGTCCGCGAAACACCATATATTTT.